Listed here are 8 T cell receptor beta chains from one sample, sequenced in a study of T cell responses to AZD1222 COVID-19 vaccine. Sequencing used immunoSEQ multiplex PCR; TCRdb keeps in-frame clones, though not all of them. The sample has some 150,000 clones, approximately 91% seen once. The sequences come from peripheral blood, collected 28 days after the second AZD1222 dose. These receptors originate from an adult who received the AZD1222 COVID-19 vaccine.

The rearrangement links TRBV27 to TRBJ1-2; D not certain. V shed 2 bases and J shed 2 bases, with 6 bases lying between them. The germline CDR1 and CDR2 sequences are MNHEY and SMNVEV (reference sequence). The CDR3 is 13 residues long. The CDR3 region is CASSLSPNYGYTF. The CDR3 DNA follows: TGTGCCAGCAGTTTAAGTCCCAACTATGGCTACACCTTC.

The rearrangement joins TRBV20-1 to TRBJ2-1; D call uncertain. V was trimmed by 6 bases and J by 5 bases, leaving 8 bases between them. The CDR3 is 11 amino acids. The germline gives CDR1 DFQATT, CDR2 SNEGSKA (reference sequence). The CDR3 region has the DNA TGCAGTGCCCCAACGCACAATGAGCAGTTCTTC. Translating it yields CSAPTHNEQFF.

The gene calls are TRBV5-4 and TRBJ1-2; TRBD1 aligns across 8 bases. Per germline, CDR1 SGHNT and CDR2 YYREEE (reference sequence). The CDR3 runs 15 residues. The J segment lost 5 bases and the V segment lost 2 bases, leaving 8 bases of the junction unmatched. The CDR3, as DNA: TGTGCCAGCAGCTTAAAAGACAGGGGTCTATATGGCTACACCTTC. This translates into CASSLKDRGLYGYTF. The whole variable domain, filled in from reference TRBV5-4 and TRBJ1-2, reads ETGVTQSPTHLIKTRGQQVTLRCSSQSGHNTVSWYQQALGQGPQFIFQYYREEENGRGNFPPRFSGLQFPNYSSELNVNALELDDSALYLCASSLKDRGLYGYTFGSGTRLTVV.

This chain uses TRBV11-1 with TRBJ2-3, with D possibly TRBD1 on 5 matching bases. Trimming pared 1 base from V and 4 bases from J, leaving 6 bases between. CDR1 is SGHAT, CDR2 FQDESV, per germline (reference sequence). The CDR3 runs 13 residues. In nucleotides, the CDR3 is TGTGCCAGCAGCTTAGGGGGCGCAGATACGCAGTATTTT. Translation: CASSLGGADTQYF.

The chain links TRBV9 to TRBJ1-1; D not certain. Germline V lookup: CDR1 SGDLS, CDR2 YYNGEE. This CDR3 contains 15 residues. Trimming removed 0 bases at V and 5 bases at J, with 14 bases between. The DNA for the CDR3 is TGTGCCAGCAGCGTAGAGCCGGGGAGATGGACTGAAGCTTTCTTT. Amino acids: CASSVEPGRWTEAFF. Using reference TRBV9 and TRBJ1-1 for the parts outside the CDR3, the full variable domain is DSGVTQTPKHLITATGQRVTLRCSPRSGDLSVYWYQQSLDQGLQFLIQYYNGEERAKGNILERFSAQQFPDLHSELNLSSLELGDSALYFCASSVEPGRWTEAFFGQGTRLTVV.

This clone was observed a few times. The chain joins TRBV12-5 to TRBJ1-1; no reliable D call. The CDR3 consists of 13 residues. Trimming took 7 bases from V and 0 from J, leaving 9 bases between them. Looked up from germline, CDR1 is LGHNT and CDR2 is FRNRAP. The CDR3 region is CASVSKVNTEAFF. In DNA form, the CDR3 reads TGTGCTAGTGTGAGCAAGGTGAACACTGAAGCTTTCTTT.

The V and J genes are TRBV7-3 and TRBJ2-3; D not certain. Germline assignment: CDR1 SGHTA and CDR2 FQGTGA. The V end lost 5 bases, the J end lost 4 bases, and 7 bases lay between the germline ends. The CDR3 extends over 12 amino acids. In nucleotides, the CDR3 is TGTGCCAGCAGCGACGGCGCAGATACGCAGTATTTT. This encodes CASSDGADTQYF.

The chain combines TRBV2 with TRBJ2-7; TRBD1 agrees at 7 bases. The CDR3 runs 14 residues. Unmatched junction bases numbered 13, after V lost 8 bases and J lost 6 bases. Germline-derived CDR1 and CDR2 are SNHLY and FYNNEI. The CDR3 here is CASGSTGRRSEQYF. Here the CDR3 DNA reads TGTGCCAGCGGGTCGACAGGGCGAAGGTCCGAGCAGTACTTC.